Sequencing of this T cell receptor beta chain was carried out in a study of control samples from healthy donors and cancer patients. V was clipped by 4 bases and J by 5 bases; unmatched bases: 2. The CDR3 totals 14 residues. CDR1 is LNHDA, CDR2 SQIVND, per germline (reference sequence). This clone was recorded only once. Profiled with immunoSEQ multiplex PCR; TCRdb holds only in-frame clones, not every one. The sample yields 150,000 to 200,000 clones, about 94% seen once. This sequence was found in a woman between 40 and 55 years old in good health. The rearrangement links TRBV19 to TRBJ2-2; TRBD1 agrees at 9 bases. The specimen was blood. The CDR3 is CASSRGQGTGELFF. CDR3 DNA sequence: TGTGCCAGTAGTAGAGGACAGGGGACCGGGGAGCTGTTTTTT.